These 10 T cell receptor beta chains originate from one sample sequenced in a study of identical twins' blood T cells. TCRdb analysed the 5' RACE reads with MiXCR anew, one entry per CDR3 protein. The sample has 300,000 to 450,000 distinct CDR3 sequences, roughly 31% seen once. The sequencing input was PBMCs. The receptors derive from a woman aged 18 to 55 in good health.

This clonotype appeared a few times. J is TRBJ1-2 and V is TRBV10-3; D is unresolved. CDR3 length equals 13 residues. The V gene lost 0 bases and the J gene lost 9 bases, with 11 bases spanning the gap. Germline-derived CDR1 and CDR2 are ENHRY and SYGVKD. As DNA, the CDR3 is TGTGCCATCAGTGAGTCGACTGAGAGCAGCTACACCTTC. Translated, it gives CAISESTESSYTF.

This clonotype was seen only a few times. This sequence joins TRBV6-6 and TRBJ1-1; possibly TRBD1 for D (6 bases). The germline V and J ends were trimmed by 7 bases and 5 bases, with 20 bases remaining between them. CDR3 length: 15 residues. Germline CDR1 and CDR2: MNHNY and SVGAGI (reference sequence). CDR3 DNA sequence: TGTGCCAGCACCGAACCCCAGGGGTGGTGGACTGAAGCTTTCTTT. Translated, it gives CASTEPQGWWTEAFF.

In this sample, this clonotype turned up many times. The genes are TRBV19 and TRBJ1-2, with 8 bases fitting TRBD1. Germline V gene data show CDR1 as LNHDA and CDR2 as SQIVND (reference sequence). V lost 3 bases to trimming and J lost 4 bases; unmatched junction nucleotides: 7. The CDR3 covers 15 residues. CDR3: CASSIVDRVVYGYTF. CDR3 DNA: TGTGCCAGTAGTATTGTGGACAGGGTTGTCTATGGCTACACCTTC.

This chain uses TRBV18 with TRBJ2-1; 9 positions agree with TRBD2. This CDR3 comprises 17 residues. CDR1 and CDR2 from the germline V gene are KGHSH and LQKENI. The J segment lost 4 bases and the V segment lost 3 bases, leaving 10 bases of the junction unmatched. The CDR3 region is CASSPLPSGGIYNEQFF. The DNA of the CDR3 is TGTGCCAGCTCACCTCTTCCGAGCGGGGGGATATACAATGAGCAGTTCTTC. The full variable domain, rest sourced from reference TRBV18 and TRBJ2-1, is NAGVMQNPRHLVRRRGQEARLRCSPMKGHSHVYWYRQLPEEGLKFMVYLQKENIIDESGMPKERFSAEFPKEGPSILRIQQVVRGDSAAYFCASSPLPSGGIYNEQFFGPGTRLTVL.

This clonotype turned up a few times. The V and J genes are TRBV7-2 and TRBJ1-2; a weak D match, TRBD1 (6 bases). The germline V gene encodes CDR1 SGHTA and CDR2 FQGNSA. Trimming took off 2 bases at V and 0 bases at J, with 7 bases between the two ends. The CDR3 contains 14 residues. DNA of the CDR3: TGTGCCAGCAGCTTAAGGGACACTAACTATGGCTACACCTTC. This codes for CASSLRDTNYGYTF.

This clonotype has a count of ten or more. J is TRBJ1-1 and V is TRBV29-1; TRBD1 is a possible D gene (6 bases). This CDR3 has 12 residues. V was clipped by 7 bases and J by 4 bases, with 13 bases between them. CDR1 is SQVTM, CDR2 ANQGSEA, per germline. The CDR3 nucleotides are TGCAGCGCTACACAGGGAGGCACTGAAGCTTTCTTT. This encodes CSATQGGTEAFF.

This clonotype was detected a few times. The J gene is TRBJ2-3, the V gene TRBV10-3; tentative D call: TRBD2 (5 bases). Germline V lookup: CDR1 ENHRY, CDR2 SYGVKD. The V gene lost 8 bases and the J gene lost 7 bases, with 19 bases spanning the gap. This CDR3 has 14 residues. DNA of the CDR3: TGTGCCATCCGATCGAGTGTGGACTCTTATACGCAGTATTTT. Its protein product is CAIRSSVDSYTQYF.

The genes are TRBV29-1 and TRBJ2-2, with D maybe TRBD1 (6 bases). This CDR3 spans 14 amino acids. Germline CDR1 SQVTM, CDR2 ANQGSEA. V was cut by 6 bases and J by 3 bases, with 14 bases left in between. DNA for the CDR3: TGCAGCGTCCAGGGGACAACCTACACCGGGGAGCTGTTTTTT. Encoded protein: CSVQGTTYTGELFF.

With regard to this clonotype: A read error may produce the germline difference seen at one junction end. This rearrangement joins TRBV20-1 to TRBJ1-1, with D possibly matching TRBD1 (6 bases). CDR1 and CDR2 (germline): DFQATT, SNEGSKA (reference sequence). The length of the CDR3 is 13 residues. CDR3 amino acids: CGARSEQGTEAFF. CDR3 DNA: TGCGGTGCTAGGTCAGAGCAGGGGACTGAAGCTTTCTTT.

There are a few counts of this clonotype. V and J are TRBV7-2 and TRBJ2-2, with TRBD2 as a possible D gene (5 bases). V was shortened by 5 bases and J by 5 bases, with 12 bases between the two germline ends. Germline CDR1 is SGHTA and CDR2 is FQGNSA. The CDR3 loop spans 14 amino acids. CDR3: CASSLQGRTGELFF. The CDR3 DNA reads TGTGCCAGCAGCCTCCAAGGGAGAACCGGGGAGCTGTTTTTT.